This TCR beta chain appears in the sequencing data of a study of control samples from healthy donors and cancer patients. TCRdb's copy holds only in-frame clones and misses some; the assay was immunoSEQ multiplex PCR. The repertoire includes 93,000 or so clones, around 89% of them detected once, and 19% sits in the top ten. A few counts support this clone. Trimming took off 4 bases at V and 8 bases at J, with 11 bases between the two ends. This CDR3 spans 12 amino acids. Looked up from germline, CDR1 is LGHDT and CDR2 is YNNKEL (reference sequence). The sequence was obtained from a man between 60 and 75 years old with lung cancer. The chain uses TRBV3-1 (or the pseudogene TRBV3-2) and TRBJ1-1; a possible D gene is TRBD1 (6 bases). Material for sequencing was PBMCs. The CDR3 spells CASSLGQSEAFF. The CDR3 nucleotides are TGTGCCAGCAGCCTAGGACAGAGCGAAGCTTTCTTT.